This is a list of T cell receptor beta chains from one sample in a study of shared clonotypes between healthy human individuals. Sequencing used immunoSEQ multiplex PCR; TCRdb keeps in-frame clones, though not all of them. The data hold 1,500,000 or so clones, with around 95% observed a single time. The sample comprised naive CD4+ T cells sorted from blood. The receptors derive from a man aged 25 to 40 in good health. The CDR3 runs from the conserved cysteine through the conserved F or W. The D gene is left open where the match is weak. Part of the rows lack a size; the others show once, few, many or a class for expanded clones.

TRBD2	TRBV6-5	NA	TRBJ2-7	TGTGCCAGCAGCCCCAATCGCGGGGGACTGTGGGAGCAGTACTTC	CASSPNRGGLWEQYF
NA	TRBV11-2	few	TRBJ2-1	TGTGCCAGCAGCTTTGATGAGCAGTTCTTC	CASSFDEQFF
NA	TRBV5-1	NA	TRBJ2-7	TGCGCCAGCAGCCTCTCCCCTCCCCTCGGCCCCGGGGACGAGCAGTACTTC	CASSLSPPLGPGDEQYF
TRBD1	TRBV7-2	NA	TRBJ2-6	TGTGCCAGCAGCTCGGGACAGGGAGGAGGGGCCAACGTCCTGACTTTC	CASSSGQGGGANVLTF
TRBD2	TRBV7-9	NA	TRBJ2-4	TGTGCCAGCAGCTTACTAGCGGGAGGGAAAAACATTCAGTACTTC	CASSLLAGGKNIQYF
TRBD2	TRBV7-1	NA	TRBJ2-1	TGTGCCAGCAGCTTAGTCGTAAGGACTAGCGGGAGGACCCACTACAATGAGCAGTTCTTC	CASSLVVRTSGRTHYNEQFF
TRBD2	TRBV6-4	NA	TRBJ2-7	TGTGCCAGCAGCCCGGGGAGCGGGAGTCATCGGGAGCAGTACTTC	CASSPGSGSHREQYF
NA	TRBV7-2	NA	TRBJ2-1	TGTGCCAGCAGCTTGAAGGCTTCTCCACTTTACAATGAGCAGTTCTTC	CASSLKASPLYNEQFF
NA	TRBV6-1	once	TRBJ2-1	TGTGCCAGCAGCCAACAGGTTAGCTCCTACAATGAGCAGTTCTTC	CASSQQVSSYNEQFF
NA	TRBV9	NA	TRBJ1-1	TGTGCCAGCAGCCGCGGCGAGGGGAGGTCGAATACTGAAGCTTTCTTT	CASSRGEGRSNTEAFF
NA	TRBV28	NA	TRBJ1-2	TGTGCCAGCAGTCCGGGACGGGAATCCGTCTATGGCTACACCTTC	CASSPGRESVYGYTF
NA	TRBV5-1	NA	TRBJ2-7	TGCGCCAGCAGCCCTCAGGGGGGACTTAATATCGAGCAGTACTTC	CASSPQGGLNIEQYF
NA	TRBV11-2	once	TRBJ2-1	TGTGCCAGCAGCTTAAGAGGGGCGTACAATGAGCAGTTCTTC	CASSLRGAYNEQFF
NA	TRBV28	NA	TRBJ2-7	TGTGCCAGCACGGAGAAATTTGTCCACGAGCAGTACTTC	CASTEKFVHEQYF
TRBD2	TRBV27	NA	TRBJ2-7	TGTGCCAGCATCCTGACTAGCGGAGGGTTCGAGCAGTACTTC	CASILTSGGFEQYF
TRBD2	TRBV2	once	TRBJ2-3	TGTGCCAGCAGTGGGACTAGCGGATCCCGCACAGATACGCAGTATTTT	CASSGTSGSRTDTQYF
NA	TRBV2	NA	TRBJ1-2	TGTGCCAGCATGTATGGCCTCAAGGGCTACACCTTC	CASMYGLKGYTF
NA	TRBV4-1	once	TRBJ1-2	TGCGCCAGCAGCCAAGAACACAGAGACCATGGCTACACCTTC	CASSQEHRDHGYTF
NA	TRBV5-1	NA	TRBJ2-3	TGCGCCAGCAGCTTGCTATTTGGGGACACAGATACGCAGTATTTT	CASSLLFGDTDTQYF
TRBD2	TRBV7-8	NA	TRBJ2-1	TGTGCCAGCGGGGGACTAGCGGTTCACAATGAGCAGTTCTTC	CASGGLAVHNEQFF
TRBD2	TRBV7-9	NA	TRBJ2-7	TGTGCCAGCAGCTCAACTAGCGACGAGCAGTACTTC	CASSSTSDEQYF
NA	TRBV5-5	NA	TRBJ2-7	TGTGCCAGCAGCTTGGCGACAGGGGAGGGCTACGAGCAGTACTTC	CASSLATGEGYEQYF
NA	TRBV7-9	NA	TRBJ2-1	TGTGCCAGCAGCGCCCCGGGAGGAAGGGGGGATGAGCAGTTCTTC	CASSAPGGRGDEQFF
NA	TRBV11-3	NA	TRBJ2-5	TGTGCCAGCAGCTTCCAACAAGAGACCCAGTACTTC	CASSFQQETQYF
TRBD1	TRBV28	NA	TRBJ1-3	TGTGCCAGCAGTGGAATCCCAGGGACAGCCTCTGGAAACACCATATATTTT	CASSGIPGTASGNTIYF
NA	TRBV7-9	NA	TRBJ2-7	TGTGCCAGCAGCCCCGGAGGGGCCTCCTACGAGCAGTACTTC	CASSPGGASYEQYF
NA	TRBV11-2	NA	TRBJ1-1	TGTGCCAGCAGCTTAGTAGCATCCACTGAAGCTTTCTTT	CASSLVASTEAFF
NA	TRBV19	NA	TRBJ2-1	TGTGCCAGTAGTATAGCTCGCAGGGCAAGCAATGAGCAGTTCTTC	CASSIARRASNEQFF
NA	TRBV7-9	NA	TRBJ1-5	TGTGCCAGCAGTGAGACTGGGAATAGCAATCAGCCCCAGCATTTT	CASSETGNSNQPQHF
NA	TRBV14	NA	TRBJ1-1	TGTGCCAGCAGCCAAAAGACAGTGAACACTGAAGCTTTCTTT	CASSQKTVNTEAFF
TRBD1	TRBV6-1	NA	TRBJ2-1	TGTGCCAGCAATGACAGGGGGCCAGCGAATGAGCAGTTCTTC	CASNDRGPANEQFF
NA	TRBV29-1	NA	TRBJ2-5	TGCAGCGTTTTCCGGGTCCAAGAGACCCAGTACTTC	CSVFRVQETQYF
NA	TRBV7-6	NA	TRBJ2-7	TGTGCCAGCAGCTTATCCCTTGCGAGGGAGCAGTACTTC	CASSLSLAREQYF
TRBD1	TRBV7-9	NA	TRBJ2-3	TGTGCCAGCAGCTCGGGCAGGGGGCCGGCAGATACGCAGTATTTT	CASSSGRGPADTQYF
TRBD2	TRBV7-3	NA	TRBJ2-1	TGTGCCAGCAGCTTAGGGCCTCGGGAGGGCGATGAGCAGTTCTTC	CASSLGPREGDEQFF
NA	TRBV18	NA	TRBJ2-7	TGTGCCAGCTCACCCCCGGGATCCAGGAACCCCTACGAGCAGTACTTC	CASSPPGSRNPYEQYF
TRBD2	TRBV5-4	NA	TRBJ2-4	TGTGCCAGCAGCCGGGGGGGCCGGGGGGACATTCAGTACTTC	CASSRGGRGDIQYF
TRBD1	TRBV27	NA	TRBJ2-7	TGTGCCAGCAGTTTCGTGCCCGGGACAGGGAGTTACGAGCAGTACTTC	CASSFVPGTGSYEQYF
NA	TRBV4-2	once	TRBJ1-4	TGTGCCAGCAGCCAGATCCGTGGCAGGCCCCTTGATGAAAAACTGTTTTTT	CASSQIRGRPLDEKLFF
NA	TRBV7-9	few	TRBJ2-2	TGTGCCAGCAGCATAAGGGGGACCGGGGAGCTGTTTTTT	CASSIRGTGELFF
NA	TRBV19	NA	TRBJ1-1	TGTGCCACCAAGAAGAATATCGGGGGGACTGAAGCTTTCTTT	CATKKNIGGTEAFF
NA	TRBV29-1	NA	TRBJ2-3	TGCACCTCCCTCGGAGCGGGTATAGATACGCAGTATTTT	CTSLGAGIDTQYF
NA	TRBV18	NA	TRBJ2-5	TGTGCCAGCTCACCCTCGAATCGCGAAACGGAGACCCAGTACTTC	CASSPSNRETETQYF